This entry lists 29 T cell receptor beta chains sequenced from one sample in a study of CD8 T cells in Susac syndrome. RNA amounts of roughly 0.45 to 1 ug underwent reverse transcription with random hexamers. TCRdb re-derived calls from the immunoSEQ multiplex PCR reads in MiXCR, one entry per CDR3 protein. The table has fewer than 85,000 distinct CDR3 sequences, roughly 94% seen once. The sequencing input was CD8+ T cells from PBMCs. Every receptor here comes from a human donor with Susac syndrome.

This clonotype was recorded once. The rearrangement links TRBV20-1 to TRBJ2-1; either TRBD1 or TRBD2 may fit D (6 bases each). Germline CDR1 DFQATT, CDR2 SNEGSKA (reference sequence). With 5 bases removed from V and 3 bases from J, the gap between germline ends came to 17 bases. There are 15 residues in the CDR3. CDR3 DNA sequence: TGCAGTGCTTCCCCGGGGGCGCCAGGCTACAATGAGCAGTTCTTC. This sequence encodes CSASPGAPGYNEQFF.

The chain uses TRBV5-1 and TRBJ1-1; possible D gene TRBD1, 5 bases. Between the trimmed V and J ends, which lost 1 base and 3 bases, there was a span of 13 bases. The CDR3 length is 15 residues. CDR1 and CDR2 (germline): SGHRS, YFSETQ. This CDR3 is CASSLRQGADTEAFF. As DNA, the CDR3 is TGCGCCAGCAGCTTGCGGCAGGGAGCGGACACTGAAGCTTTCTTT.

This chain uses TRBV14 with TRBJ2-2, with D tentatively TRBD2 (5 bases). CDR1 and CDR2 (germline): SGHDN, FVKESK. CDR3 length: 14 amino acids. Deletions cut 0 bases from V and 7 bases from J, with 9 bases between. The CDR3 is CASSQDGLVGELFF. The DNA of the CDR3 is TGTGCCAGCAGCCAAGACGGACTCGTCGGGGAGCTGTTTTTT.

This chain uses TRBV19 with TRBJ2-1; 10 positions match TRBD2. Germline CDR1 is LNHDA and CDR2 is SQIVND (reference sequence). The CDR3 is made up of 15 amino acids. V was pared by 5 bases and J by 5 bases, with 6 bases of the junction left unmatched. CDR3 residues: CASSWTSGGNNEQFF. The DNA for the CDR3 is TGTGCCAGTAGTTGGACTAGCGGAGGGAACAATGAGCAGTTCTTC.

The chain is built from TRBV29-1 and TRBJ2-7; D is undetermined. CDR3 length: 14 residues. Germline loops: CDR1 SQVTM, CDR2 ANQGSEA. Trimming pared 3 bases from V and 1 base from J, leaving 13 bases between. CDR3 in DNA: TGCAGCGTTGATCTCGGCAGTGAGTCCTACGAGCAGTACTTC. It translates to CSVDLGSESYEQYF.

V is TRBV27 and J is TRBJ2-7; D possibly matches TRBD1 or TRBD2 (5 bases each). The V end was cut by 11 bases, the J end by 2 bases, with 25 bases between. The CDR3 consists of 16 residues. Germline CDR1 reads MNHEY; CDR2 reads SMNVEV (reference sequence). CDR3 amino acids: CASSGSRGPHPYEQYF. CDR3 coding DNA: TGTGCCTCTTCTGGATCGAGGGGTCCCCACCCCTACGAGCAGTACTTC.

CDR3 in DNA: TGTGCCAGCAGCGCGCCGGGACAGTACGAGCAGTACTTC. Amino acid sequence: CASSAPGQYEQYF. V is TRBV14 and J is TRBJ2-7; TRBD1 agrees at 7 bases. V gave up 5 bases and J gave up 4 bases; unmatched junction bases: 5. The CDR3 covers 13 residues. The germline gives CDR1 SGHDN, CDR2 FVKESK.

J is TRBJ2-2 and V is TRBV5-1; 8 nucleotides match TRBD2. The CDR3 is 16 amino acids. CDR1 is SGHRS, CDR2 YFSETQ, per germline. Unmatched junction bases numbered 7, after V lost 0 bases and J lost 6 bases. The CDR3 DNA reads as TGCGCCAGCAGCTTGGAAGCGGGGGATTGGTCCGGGGAGCTGTTTTTT. Amino acid sequence: CASSLEAGDWSGELFF. The whole variable domain, filled in from reference TRBV5-1 and TRBJ2-2, reads KAGVTQTPRYLIKTRGQQVTLSCSPISGHRSVSWYQQTPGQGLQFLFEYFSETQRNKGNFPGRFSGRQFSNSRSEMNVSTLELGDSALYLCASSLEAGDWSGELFFGEGSRLTVL.

V is TRBV9 and J is TRBJ2-1; D possibly corresponds to TRBD1 (6 bases). V lost 7 bases, J lost 5 bases, and 19 bases lay in between. The CDR3 extends over 15 amino acids. Germline V gene sequence: CDR1 SGDLS, CDR2 YYNGEE. CDR3 sequence reads: CASVTGNGANNEQFF. CDR3 in DNA: TGTGCCAGCGTCACAGGGAATGGGGCCAACAATGAGCAGTTCTTC.

This chain links TRBV29-1 with TRBJ2-1, with TRBD1 identical over 7 bases. The V and J ends lost 4 bases and 4 bases, in that order; junction bases with no gene match: 13. Per germline, CDR1 SQVTM and CDR2 ANQGSEA. This CDR3 comprises 16 residues. CDR3 in DNA: TGCAGCGTTGCAGGGGGTTCCAAAATCGGATACAATGAGCAGTTCTTC. It yields the protein CSVAGGSKIGYNEQFF.

The chain combines TRBV3-1 with TRBJ2-1, with D unresolved. CDR3 size: 13 residues. V was cut by 4 bases and J by 5 bases, with 9 bases left in between. Germline V CDR1 and CDR2: LGHDT, YNNKEL (reference sequence). The CDR3 is CASSPRPNNEQFF. CDR3 nucleotides: TGTGCCAGCAGCCCCCGGCCCAACAATGAGCAGTTCTTC.

The chain uses TRBV7-2 and TRBJ2-3, with 11 nucleotides matching TRBD2. With V trimmed by 5 bases and J by 0 bases, 4 bases remained unmatched. Germline loops: CDR1 SGHTA, CDR2 FQGNSA. There are 16 residues in the CDR3. The CDR3 reads CASSPLAGGSTDTQYF. In DNA, the CDR3 is TGTGCCAGCAGCCCTCTAGCGGGGGGTAGCACAGATACGCAGTATTTT.

V usage is TRBV20-1 and J usage is TRBJ2-7, with D perhaps matching TRBD2 (6 bases). V was trimmed by 5 bases and J by 3 bases, leaving 14 bases between them. The CDR3 extends over 13 amino acids. Germline CDR1 and CDR2: DFQATT and SNEGSKA (reference sequence). The CDR3 loop is CSAPLGLRYEQYF. The CDR3 bases are TGCAGTGCTCCCCTGGGACTCCGCTACGAGCAGTACTTC.

This chain uses TRBV2 with TRBJ1-2; the match to TRBD1 covers 12 bases. This CDR3 region has 17 residues. V was pared by 5 bases and J by 3 bases, with 10 bases of the junction left unmatched. Germline CDR1 reads SNHLY; CDR2 reads FYNNEI. The CDR3 here is CASSHWDRGRQDYGYTF. CDR3 in DNA: TGTGCCAGCAGTCATTGGGACAGGGGGCGCCAAGACTATGGCTACACCTTC.

The V and J genes are TRBV5-6 and TRBJ2-1; D gene unclear. Germline values: CDR1 SGHDT, CDR2 YYEEEE. V lost 1 base, J lost 7 bases, and 6 bases lay in between. CDR3 length: 12 amino acids. The CDR3 region is CASSLRLNEQFF. Here the CDR3 DNA reads TGTGCCAGCAGCTTGCGGCTTAATGAGCAGTTCTTC.

The V gene is TRBV7-9, the J gene TRBJ2-7; D is undetermined. The CDR3 is 15 amino acids. Germline values: CDR1 SEHNR, CDR2 FQNEAQ (reference sequence). V lost 3 bases and J lost 0, with 12 bases in between. The CDR3 spells CASSFGRQLSYEQYF. The CDR3 nucleotides read TGTGCCAGCAGCTTCGGCAGACAACTCTCCTACGAGCAGTACTTC.

The chain has TRBV12-3 or TRBV12-4 and TRBJ1-2; tentative D call: TRBD1 (6 bases). This CDR3 has 13 residues. The germline V and J ends were trimmed by 3 bases and 2 bases, with 7 bases remaining between them. The CDR3 DNA reads TGTGCCAGCAGTTTGGGGGCGAACTATGGCTACACCTTC. Amino acid sequence: CASSLGANYGYTF.

This chain connects TRBV7-9 to TRBJ2-3; TRBD2 agrees at 8 bases. Germline CDR1 and CDR2: SEHNR and FQNEAQ (reference sequence). This CDR3 is 15 amino acids long. Unmatched junction bases numbered 1, after V lost 2 bases and J lost 0 bases. The CDR3 coding sequence is TGTGCCAGCAGCTTAACTAGCGGTAGCACAGATACGCAGTATTTT. Translation gives CASSLTSGSTDTQYF.

This chain joins TRBV7-9 and TRBJ2-1, with D unclear. The CDR3 runs to 12 residues. V was pared by 1 base and J by 8 bases, with 6 bases between. The germline V gene has CDR1 SEHNR and CDR2 FQNEAQ (reference sequence). The CDR3: CASSLDRYEQFF. Here the CDR3 DNA reads TGTGCCAGCAGCTTAGATCGGTATGAGCAGTTCTTC. Full variable domain (rest looked up from reference TRBV7-9 and TRBJ2-1): DTGVSQNPRHKITKRGQNVTFRCDPISEHNRLYWYRQTLGQGPEFLTYFQNEAQLEKSRLLSDRFSAERPKGSFSTLEIQRTEQGDSAMYLCASSLDRYEQFFGPGTRLTVL.

V gene TRBV14 combines with J gene TRBJ2-1; 7 bases are shared with TRBD1. Germline CDR1 and CDR2: SGHDN and FVKESK. J was trimmed by 2 bases and V by 6 bases; bases with no gene match: 7. This CDR3 is built from 15 residues. In nucleotides, the CDR3 is TGTGCCAGCAGATCCACCGGGACAGCCTACAATGAGCAGTTCTTC. It encodes CASRSTGTAYNEQFF.

This clonotype has more than one count but fewer than ten. This sequence joins TRBV7-9 and TRBJ2-4, with TRBD2 as a possible D gene (6 bases). The germline gives CDR1 SEHNR, CDR2 FQNEAQ (reference sequence). V dropped 8 bases and J dropped 1 base, with 6 bases sitting between them. The CDR3 is 12 residues long. CDR3 coding DNA: TGTGCCAGCGGGGGGGCCAAAAACATTCAGTACTTC. Translation gives CASGGAKNIQYF.

This chain joins TRBV12-3 or TRBV12-4 and TRBJ1-6; D unresolved. There are 12 residues in the CDR3. V was clipped by 3 bases and J by 10 bases, with 7 bases between them. The CDR3 sequence is CASSFSPSPLHF. DNA for the CDR3: TGTGCCAGCAGTTTTTCACCCTCACCCCTCCACTTT.

This chain connects TRBV7-9 to TRBJ2-3; D gene unclear. This CDR3 spans 11 amino acids. V lost 6 bases to trimming and J lost 5 bases, with 6 bases between them. CDR1 is SEHNR and CDR2 is FQNEAQ in the germline V gene (reference sequence). The CDR3 DNA sequence: TGTGCCAGCAGTTTCGGAGATACGCAGTATTTT. It codes for CASSFGDTQYF. Supplemented by reference TRBV7-9 and TRBJ2-3, the full variable domain reads DTGVSQNPRHKITKRGQNVTFRCDPISEHNRLYWYRQTLGQGPEFLTYFQNEAQLEKSRLLSDRFSAERPKGSFSTLEIQRTEQGDSAMYLCASSFGDTQYFGPGTRLTVL.

The V and J genes are TRBV7-8 and TRBJ2-1; 8 bases are a match to TRBD2. Germline CDR1 reads SGHVS; CDR2 reads FQNEAQ. J lost 6 bases, V lost 2 bases, and 6 bases had no gene match. This CDR3 region has 15 residues. The CDR3 coding sequence is TGTGCCAGCAGCTTATCGTCCGGGGGGGTCAATGAGCAGTTCTTC. It yields the protein CASSLSSGGVNEQFF.

The gene calls are TRBV28 and TRBJ2-1, with 15 nucleotides matching TRBD2. The CDR3 contains 17 residues. The J segment lost 3 bases and the V segment lost 6 bases, leaving 6 bases of the junction unmatched. Germline values: CDR1 MDHEN, CDR2 SYDVKM. CDR3 in amino acids: CASSLGLAGGLYNEQFF. CDR3 nucleotides: TGTGCCAGCAGCCTAGGACTAGCGGGGGGGCTCTACAATGAGCAGTTCTTC.

The chain uses TRBV5-1 and TRBJ2-7; D is perhaps TRBD1 (5 bases). CDR3 length equals 14 residues. Germline CDR1 SGHRS, CDR2 YFSETQ. V was pared by 6 bases and J by 3 bases, with 16 bases between. DNA for the CDR3: TGCGCCAGCAACCTGTGGGGCAGCAACTACGAGCAGTACTTC. Its protein is CASNLWGSNYEQYF.

The genes are TRBV20-1 and TRBJ1-1; no clear D gene. V was cut by 5 bases and J by 8 bases, with 18 bases left in between. There are 13 residues in the CDR3. Germline lookup yields CDR1 DFQATT and CDR2 SNEGSKA (reference sequence). In DNA form, the CDR3 reads TGCAGTGCTTCTTCGACCGGGAACGGGGAAGCTTTCTTT. Translated: CSASSTGNGEAFF.

V and J are TRBV19 and TRBJ1-2; D is undetermined. CDR1 is LNHDA, CDR2 SQIVND, per germline (reference sequence). V was shortened by 1 base and J by 2 bases, with 8 bases between the two germline ends. The CDR3 spans 14 residues. CDR3 DNA sequence: TGTGCCAGTAGTATAGGGCCGCGGAACTATGGCTACACCTTC. It yields the protein CASSIGPRNYGYTF.

The genes are TRBV10-1 and TRBJ2-2; D remains unclear. This CDR3 region has 13 residues. Between the trimmed V and J ends, which lost 5 bases and 1 base, there was a span of 5 bases. Germline-derived CDR1 and CDR2 are WNHNN and SYGVQD (reference sequence). The CDR3 spells CASSPRNTGELFF. CDR3 coding DNA: TGCGCCAGCAGTCCACGGAACACCGGGGAGCTGTTTTTT.